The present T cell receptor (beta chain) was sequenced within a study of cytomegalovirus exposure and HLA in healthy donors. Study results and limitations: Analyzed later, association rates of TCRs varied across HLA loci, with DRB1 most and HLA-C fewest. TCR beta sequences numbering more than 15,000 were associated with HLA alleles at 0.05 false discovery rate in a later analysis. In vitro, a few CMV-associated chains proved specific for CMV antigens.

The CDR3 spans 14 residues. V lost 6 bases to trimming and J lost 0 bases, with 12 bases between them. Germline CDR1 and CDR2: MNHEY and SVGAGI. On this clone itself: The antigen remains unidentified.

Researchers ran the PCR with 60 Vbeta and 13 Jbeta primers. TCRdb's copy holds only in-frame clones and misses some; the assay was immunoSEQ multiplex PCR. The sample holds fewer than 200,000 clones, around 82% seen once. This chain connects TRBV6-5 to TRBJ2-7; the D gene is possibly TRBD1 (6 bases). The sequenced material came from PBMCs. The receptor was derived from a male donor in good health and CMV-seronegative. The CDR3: CASRGDISSYEQYF. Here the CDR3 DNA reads TGTGCCAGCAGAGGGGACATTAGCTCCTACGAGCAGTACTTC.